This passage covers 2 T cell receptor beta chains from one sample sequenced in a study of beta chain features in type 1 diabetes. Findings and limits, study-wide: A moderate, significant TCRB CDR3 shortening appeared in type 1 diabetes across four CD4+ subsets.

Expressed TCRB transcripts got sequenced, as all isolated RNA was reverse transcribed. Measured with immunoSEQ multiplex PCR; TCRdb has only the in-frame clones, and not every one. The sample holds hundreds of thousands of clones, more than 13% seen once. These TCRs are of unknown antigen specificity. The specimen was naive CD4+ T cells from blood. These receptors originate from a man younger than 35 with type 1 diabetes.

The rearrangement links TRBV6-5 to TRBJ2-1, with D possibly TRBD2 on 6 matching bases. The ends were cut back, 4 bases at V and 4 bases at J, with 17 bases in the middle. The CDR3 spans 16 residues. CDR1 MNHEY and CDR2 SVGAGI come from the germline V gene. CDR3 in amino acids: CASSWGGGARYNEQFF. Here the CDR3 DNA reads TGTGCCAGCAGTTGGGGCGGCGGGGCCCGATACAATGAGCAGTTCTTC.

This clone was seen a few times. CDR3 protein: CATSRDRWQTHTGELFF. The CDR3, as DNA: TGTGCCACCAGCAGAGATAGGTGGCAGACCCACACCGGGGAGCTGTTTTTT. The V call is TRBV15, the J call TRBJ2-2, with D unclear. V dropped 0 bases and J dropped 3 bases, with 14 bases sitting between them. CDR1 is LNHNV, CDR2 YYDKDF, per germline (reference sequence). The CDR3 has 17 residues.